This T cell receptor (beta chain) comes out of a study of CXCR3-negative and CXCR3-positive naive CD8 T cells. On the study more broadly: The TRB read total, about 130 million, broke down to about 1.5 +/- 0.3 million reads per library. Study-wide findings and caveats: In CXCR3-positive naive cells, the TRB CDR3s were more hydrophobic than in CXCR3-negative naive cells. Naive cells that were CXCR3-negative or CXCR3-positive used TRBV-TRBJ genes alike, while memory cells diverged. Cryopreservation partially decreased CXCR3 expression, and most assays used fresh PBMCs. Whereas both naive subsets had comparably high diversity, memory CD8+ cells had much lower diversity.

Germline loops: CDR1 DFQATT, CDR2 SNEGSKA (reference sequence). The CDR3 has 16 residues. Points on this clonotype: The antigen is unknown.

It was by 5' RACE with UMI labels that the TRB cDNA libraries were prepared. From the 5' RACE reads, TCRdb lists one entry per CDR3 protein and no DNA. The sample has about 98,000 distinct CDR3 sequences, and its top ten clones hold about 1%. The sample consisted of naive CXCR3+ CD8+ T cells from blood. Subset noted: CD45RO-CCR7+CD27+CD95- naive CD8+ T cells expressing CXCR3 (TNR3+). The V call is TRBV20-1, the J call TRBJ1-2. The clonotype was recovered from a human donor in good health. Some clones in this sample may be carry-over from other donors' samples. The CDR3 here is CSARGLEQSITHGYTF.